This entry lists 6 T cell receptor beta chains sequenced from one sample in a study of blood T cell repertoires in COVID-19 (dated by TCRdb to 2018 to 2021). Receptor libraries were prepared by the immunoSEQ multiplex PCR assay. In its TCRdb copy, this immuneACCESS table keeps in-frame sequences only and misses some clones. Where compared with another copy, unresolved V genes explain less than half of these, and the others have no known cause. The sample includes under 400,000 clones, with around 87% observed a single time. About 10% of the sample is in the top ten clones. Sequenced: peripheral blood. These TCRs come from a woman between 25 and 40 years old with COVID-19, enrolled during active disease.

The chain carries TRBV5-4 and TRBJ2-5; D possibly corresponds to TRBD2 (5 bases). V lost 4 bases and J 3 bases, leaving 16 bases between the germline ends. The CDR3 has 15 residues. The V gene's germline CDR1 is SGHNT and CDR2 YYREEE (reference sequence). The CDR3: CASSPFGAAKETQYF. As DNA, the CDR3 is TGTGCCAGCAGCCCCTTCGGAGCGGCAAAAGAGACCCAGTACTTC.

In this sample, this clone turned up a few times. The rearrangement uses TRBV3-1 (or the pseudogene TRBV3-2) and TRBJ2-7; maybe TRBD2 (5 bases). The CDR3 totals 15 residues. The germline V gene has CDR1 LGHDT and CDR2 YNNKEL (reference sequence). V shed 4 bases and J shed 3 bases, with 16 bases lying between them. The CDR3 is CASSRGPREFYEQYF. The CDR3 nucleotides are TGTGCCAGCAGCCGAGGGCCCCGAGAATTCTACGAGCAGTACTTC.

The chain has TRBV4-1 and TRBJ2-7; 9 bases map to TRBD1. The CDR3 totals 14 residues. J lost 2 bases, V lost 4 bases, and 3 bases had no gene match. Per the germline V gene, CDR1 is MGHRA and CDR2 is YSYEKL. The CDR3 DNA is TGCGCCAGCAGCCTGAACAGGGGGCCCTACGAGCAGTACTTC. Translating gives CASSLNRGPYEQYF.

V gene TRBV4-1 combines with J gene TRBJ2-4; TRBD2 agrees at 8 bases. The V gene end was trimmed by 0 bases and the J gene end by 5 bases; junction bases not matched to a gene: 6. The CDR3 loop spans 16 amino acids. CDR1 MGHRA and CDR2 YSYEKL come from the germline V gene. CDR3 sequence (DNA): TGCGCCAGCAGCCAAGAACGGGGGGGGTCGGAAAACATTCAGTACTTC. Translating gives CASSQERGGSENIQYF.

The chain joins TRBV5-6 to TRBJ2-7; 8 bases agree with TRBD2. V trimming: 0 bases; J trimming: 3 bases; junction bases outside the gene matches: 8. The length of the CDR3 is 16 residues. Looked up from germline, CDR1 is SGHDT and CDR2 is YYEEEE. This CDR3 is CASSLGGGLLNYEQYF. The DNA of the CDR3 is TGTGCCAGCAGCTTGGGCGGGGGGCTACTGAACTACGAGCAGTACTTC.

The rearrangement links TRBV12-3 or TRBV12-4 to TRBJ2-1; TRBD2 matches 7 bases. J was trimmed by 13 bases and V by 6 bases; bases with no gene match: 6. The CDR3 extends over 11 amino acids. CDR3 DNA sequence: TGTGCCAGCAGGTCTCTAGCGGCACAGTTCTTC. As protein: CASRSLAAQFF.